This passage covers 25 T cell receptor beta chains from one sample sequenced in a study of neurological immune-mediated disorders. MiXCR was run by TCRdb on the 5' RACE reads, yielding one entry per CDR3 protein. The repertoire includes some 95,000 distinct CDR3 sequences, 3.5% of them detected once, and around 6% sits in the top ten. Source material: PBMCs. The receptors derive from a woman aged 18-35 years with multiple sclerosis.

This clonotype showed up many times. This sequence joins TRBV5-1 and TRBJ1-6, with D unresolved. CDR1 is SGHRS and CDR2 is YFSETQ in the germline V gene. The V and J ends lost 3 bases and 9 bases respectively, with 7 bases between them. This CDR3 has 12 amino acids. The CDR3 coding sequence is TGCGCCAGCAGCTCACTTGGTTCACCCCTCCACTTT. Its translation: CASSSLGSPLHF.

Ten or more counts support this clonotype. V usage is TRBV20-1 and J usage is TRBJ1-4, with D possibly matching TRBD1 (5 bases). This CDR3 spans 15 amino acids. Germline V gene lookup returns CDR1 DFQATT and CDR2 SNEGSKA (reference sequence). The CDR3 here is CSLESDEAGTEKLFF. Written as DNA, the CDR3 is TGCAGCTTAGAAAGCGATGAGGCAGGGACTGAAAAACTGTTTTTT.

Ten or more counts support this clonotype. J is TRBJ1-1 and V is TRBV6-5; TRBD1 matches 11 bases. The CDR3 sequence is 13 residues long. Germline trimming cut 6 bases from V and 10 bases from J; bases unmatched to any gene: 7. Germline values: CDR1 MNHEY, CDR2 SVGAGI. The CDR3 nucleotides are TGTGCCAGCAGATCCGGGACAGGGGGGGTAGCTTTCTTT. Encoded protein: CASRSGTGGVAFF.

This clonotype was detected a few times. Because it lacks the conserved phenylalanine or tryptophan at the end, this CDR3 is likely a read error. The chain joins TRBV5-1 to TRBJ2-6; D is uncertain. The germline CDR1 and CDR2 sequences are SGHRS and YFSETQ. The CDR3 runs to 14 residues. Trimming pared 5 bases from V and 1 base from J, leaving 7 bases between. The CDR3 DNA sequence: TGCGCCAGCAGGACCTCGTCTGGGGCCAACGTCCTGACTATC. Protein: CASRTSSGANVLTI.

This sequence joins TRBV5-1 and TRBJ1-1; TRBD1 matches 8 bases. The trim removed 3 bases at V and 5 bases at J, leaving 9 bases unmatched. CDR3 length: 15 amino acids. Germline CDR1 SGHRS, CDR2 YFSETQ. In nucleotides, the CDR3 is TGCGCCAGCAGCTGGACAGGGCAGGCGGGAACTGAAGCTTTCTTT. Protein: CASSWTGQAGTEAFF. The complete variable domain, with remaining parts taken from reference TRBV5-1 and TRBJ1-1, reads KAGVTQTPRYLIKTRGQQVTLSCSPISGHRSVSWYQQTPGQGLQFLFEYFSETQRNKGNFPGRFSGRQFSNSRSEMNVSTLELGDSALYLCASSWTGQAGTEAFFGQGTRLTVV.

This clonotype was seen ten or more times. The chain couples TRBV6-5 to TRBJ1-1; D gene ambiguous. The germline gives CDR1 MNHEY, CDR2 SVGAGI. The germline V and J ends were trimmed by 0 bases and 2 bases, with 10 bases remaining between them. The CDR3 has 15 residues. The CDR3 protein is CASSYSWEGNTEAFF. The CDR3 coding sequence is TGTGCCAGCAGTTACTCGTGGGAGGGTAACACTGAAGCTTTCTTT.

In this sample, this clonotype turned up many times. The CDR3 loop is CASTQGANTEAFF. Written as DNA, the CDR3 is TGTGCCAGCACACAGGGGGCGAACACTGAAGCTTTCTTT. The chain joins TRBV18 to TRBJ1-1, with 9 bases aligning to TRBD1. V was clipped by 8 bases and J by 1 base; unmatched bases: 2. This CDR3 has 13 amino acids. Germline CDR1 KGHSH, CDR2 LQKENI.

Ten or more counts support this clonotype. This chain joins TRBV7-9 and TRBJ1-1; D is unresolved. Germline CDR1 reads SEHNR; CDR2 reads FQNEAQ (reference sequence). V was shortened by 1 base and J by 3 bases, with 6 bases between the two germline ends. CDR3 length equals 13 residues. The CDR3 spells CASSLEMDTEAFF. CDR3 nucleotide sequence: TGTGCCAGCAGCTTAGAGATGGACACTGAAGCTTTCTTT.

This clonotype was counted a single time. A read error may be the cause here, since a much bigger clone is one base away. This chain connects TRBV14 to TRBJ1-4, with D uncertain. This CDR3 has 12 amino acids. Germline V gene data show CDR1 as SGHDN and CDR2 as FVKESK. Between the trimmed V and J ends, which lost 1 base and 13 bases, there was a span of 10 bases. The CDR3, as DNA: TGTGCCAGCAGCCAAGTAACAGCTACACTGTTTTTT. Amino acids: CASSQVTATLFF.

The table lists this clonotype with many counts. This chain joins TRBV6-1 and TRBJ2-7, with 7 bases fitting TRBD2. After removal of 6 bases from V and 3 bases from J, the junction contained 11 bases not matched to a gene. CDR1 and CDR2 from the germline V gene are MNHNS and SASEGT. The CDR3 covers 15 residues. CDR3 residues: CASSASRDYLYEQYF. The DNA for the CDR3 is TGTGCCAGCAGCGCGAGCCGGGACTATCTCTACGAGCAGTACTTC.

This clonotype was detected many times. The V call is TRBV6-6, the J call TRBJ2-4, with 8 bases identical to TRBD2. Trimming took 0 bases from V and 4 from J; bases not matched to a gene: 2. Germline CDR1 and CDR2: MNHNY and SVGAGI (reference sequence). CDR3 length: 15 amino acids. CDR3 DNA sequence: TGTGCCAGCAGTTACTCCGCGGGAGGTAAAAACATTCAGTACTTC. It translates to CASSYSAGGKNIQYF.

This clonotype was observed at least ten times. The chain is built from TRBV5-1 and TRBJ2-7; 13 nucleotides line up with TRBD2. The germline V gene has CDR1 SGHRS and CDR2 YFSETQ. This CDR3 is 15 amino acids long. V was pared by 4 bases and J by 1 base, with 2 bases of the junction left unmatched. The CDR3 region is CASSPGLAGSYEQYF. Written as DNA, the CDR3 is TGCGCCAGCAGCCCGGGACTAGCGGGGTCCTACGAGCAGTACTTC.

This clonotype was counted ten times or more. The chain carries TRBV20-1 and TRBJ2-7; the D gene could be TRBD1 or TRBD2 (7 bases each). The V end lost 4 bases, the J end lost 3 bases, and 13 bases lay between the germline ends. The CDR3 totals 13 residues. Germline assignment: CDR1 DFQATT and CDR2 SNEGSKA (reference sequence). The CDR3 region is CSATQGGHYEQYF. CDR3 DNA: TGCAGTGCTACCCAGGGGGGGCACTACGAGCAGTACTTC.

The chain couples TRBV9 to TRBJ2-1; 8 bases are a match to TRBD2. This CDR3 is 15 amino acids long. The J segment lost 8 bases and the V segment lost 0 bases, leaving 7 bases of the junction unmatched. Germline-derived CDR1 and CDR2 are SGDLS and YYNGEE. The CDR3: CASSVENGRGYEQFF. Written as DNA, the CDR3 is TGTGCCAGCAGCGTAGAGAACGGGAGGGGCTATGAGCAGTTCTTC.

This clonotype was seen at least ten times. In DNA, the CDR3 is TGTGCCAGCAGCTCCAATTATGGCTACACCTTC. Protein: CASSSNYGYTF. The chain couples TRBV5-5 to TRBJ1-2, with unresolved D. Trimming stripped 3 bases from V and 5 bases from J, with 5 bases between. There are 11 residues in the CDR3. Germline lookup yields CDR1 SGHKS and CDR2 YYEKEE (reference sequence).

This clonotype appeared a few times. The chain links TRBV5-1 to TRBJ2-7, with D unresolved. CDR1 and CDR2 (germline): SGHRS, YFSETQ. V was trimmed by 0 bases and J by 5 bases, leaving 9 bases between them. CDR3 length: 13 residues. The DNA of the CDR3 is TGCGCCAGCAGCTTGGTGGGGTCCAACGAGCAGTACTTC. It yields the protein CASSLVGSNEQYF. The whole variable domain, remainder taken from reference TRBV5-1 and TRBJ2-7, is KAGVTQTPRYLIKTRGQQVTLSCSPISGHRSVSWYQQTPGQGLQFLFEYFSETQRNKGNFPGRFSGRQFSNSRSEMNVSTLELGDSALYLCASSLVGSNEQYFGPGTRLTVT.

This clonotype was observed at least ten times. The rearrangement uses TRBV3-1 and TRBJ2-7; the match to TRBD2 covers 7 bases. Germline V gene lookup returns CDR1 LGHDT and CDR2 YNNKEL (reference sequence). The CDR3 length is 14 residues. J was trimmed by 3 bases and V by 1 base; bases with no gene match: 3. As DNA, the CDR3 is TGTGCCAGCAGCCAAGTCCTAGCGGTCTACGAGCAGTACTTC. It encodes CASSQVLAVYEQYF.

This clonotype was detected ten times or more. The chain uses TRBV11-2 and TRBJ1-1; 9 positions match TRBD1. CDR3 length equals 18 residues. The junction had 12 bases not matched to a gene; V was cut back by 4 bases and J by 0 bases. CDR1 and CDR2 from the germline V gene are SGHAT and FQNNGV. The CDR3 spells CASSSATDRGDMNTEAFF. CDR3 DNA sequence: TGTGCCAGCAGCTCGGCGACGGACAGGGGCGACATGAACACTGAAGCTTTCTTT.

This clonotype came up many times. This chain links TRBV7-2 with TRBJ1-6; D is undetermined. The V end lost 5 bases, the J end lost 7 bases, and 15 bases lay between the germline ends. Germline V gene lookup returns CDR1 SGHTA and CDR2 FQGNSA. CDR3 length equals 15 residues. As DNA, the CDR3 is TGTGCCAGCAGCCCAGGACCGACCCTAAATTCACCCCTCCACTTT. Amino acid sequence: CASSPGPTLNSPLHF.

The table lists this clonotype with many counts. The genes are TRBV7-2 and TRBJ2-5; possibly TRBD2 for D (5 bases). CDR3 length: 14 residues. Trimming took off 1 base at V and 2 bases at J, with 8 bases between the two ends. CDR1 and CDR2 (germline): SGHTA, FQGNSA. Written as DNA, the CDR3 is TGTGCCAGCAGCTTAGGAGGGAAGCAAGAGACCCAGTACTTC. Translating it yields CASSLGGKQETQYF.

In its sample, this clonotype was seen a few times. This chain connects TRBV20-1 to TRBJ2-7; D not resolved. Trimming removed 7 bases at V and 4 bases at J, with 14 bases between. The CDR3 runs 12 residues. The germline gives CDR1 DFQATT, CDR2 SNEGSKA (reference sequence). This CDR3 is CSGRAEHYEQYF. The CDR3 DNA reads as TGCAGTGGCCGGGCCGAACATTACGAGCAGTACTTC.

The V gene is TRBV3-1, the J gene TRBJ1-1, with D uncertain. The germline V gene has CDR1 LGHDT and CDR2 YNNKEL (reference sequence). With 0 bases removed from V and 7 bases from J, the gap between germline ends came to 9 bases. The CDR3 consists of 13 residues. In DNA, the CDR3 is TGTGCCAGCAGCCAAGACCCCACAGTTGAAGCTTTCTTT. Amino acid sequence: CASSQDPTVEAFF. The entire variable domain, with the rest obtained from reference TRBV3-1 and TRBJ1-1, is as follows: DTAVSQTPKYLVTQMGNDKSIKCEQNLGHDTMYWYKQDSKKFLKIMFSYNNKELIINETVPNRFSPKSPDKAHLNLHINSLELGDSAVYFCASSQDPTVEAFFGQGTRLTVV.

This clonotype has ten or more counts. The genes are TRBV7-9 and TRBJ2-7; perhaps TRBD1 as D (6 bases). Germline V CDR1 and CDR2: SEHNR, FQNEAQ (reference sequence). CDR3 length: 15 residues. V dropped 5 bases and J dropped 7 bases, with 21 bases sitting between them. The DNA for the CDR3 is TGTGCCAGCAGCCCCCGGGACATCCTTGTGGGGGAGCAGTACTTC. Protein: CASSPRDILVGEQYF.

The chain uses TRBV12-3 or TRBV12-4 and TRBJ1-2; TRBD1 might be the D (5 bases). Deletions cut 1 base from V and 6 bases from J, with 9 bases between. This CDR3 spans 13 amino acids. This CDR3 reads CASSLEAGHGYTF. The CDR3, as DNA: TGTGCCAGCAGTTTAGAGGCAGGGCATGGCTACACCTTC.

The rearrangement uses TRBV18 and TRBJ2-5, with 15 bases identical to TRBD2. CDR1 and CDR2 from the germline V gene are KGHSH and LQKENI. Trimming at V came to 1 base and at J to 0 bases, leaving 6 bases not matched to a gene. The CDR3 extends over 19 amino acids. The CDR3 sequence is CASSPQPGLAGGHQETQYF. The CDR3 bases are TGTGCCAGCTCACCACAACCGGGACTAGCGGGAGGACACCAAGAGACCCAGTACTTC.